Included here is one TCR beta chain sequence, with context. The read is 3 residues too short to cover the CDR3 end, so that end is filled in from the germline J gene. The trim removed 9 bases at V and 3 bases at J, leaving 2 bases unmatched. Germline-derived CDR1 and CDR2 are LNHDA and SQIVND (reference sequence). The CDR3 is made up of 13 amino acids. This sample was taken from a study of T cells in women clearing cervical HPV infection. Across the study: Controls were women whose single incident HPV16 infection cleared within 12 months without precancer or cancer.

Produced via immunoSEQ multiplex PCR; TCRdb's table is partial and in-frame only. Recorded here are tens of thousands of clones; the top ten clones represent approximately 1%. The rearrangement joins TRBV19 to TRBJ1-1, with 12 nucleotides matching TRBD1. This receptor was obtained from a woman aged 18 to 75 with a cervical HPV16 infection that either progressed to CIN3+ or cleared (not recorded which). The sequencing sample was made of blood buffy coat. The chain's CDR3 is CASRDRGHTEAFF. The covered CDR3 bases are TGTGCCAGCAGGGACAGGGGGCACACTGAA.